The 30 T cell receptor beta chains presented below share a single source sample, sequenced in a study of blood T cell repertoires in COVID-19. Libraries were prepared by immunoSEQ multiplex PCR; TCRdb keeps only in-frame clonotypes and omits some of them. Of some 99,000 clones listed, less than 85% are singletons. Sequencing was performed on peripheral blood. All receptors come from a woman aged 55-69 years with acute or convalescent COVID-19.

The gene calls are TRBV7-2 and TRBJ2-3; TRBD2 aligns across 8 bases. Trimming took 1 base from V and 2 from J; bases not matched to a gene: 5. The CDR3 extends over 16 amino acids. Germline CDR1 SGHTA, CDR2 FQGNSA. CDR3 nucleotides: TGTGCCAGCAGCTTAGGCGGGGGGCCATACACAGATACGCAGTATTTT. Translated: CASSLGGGPYTDTQYF.

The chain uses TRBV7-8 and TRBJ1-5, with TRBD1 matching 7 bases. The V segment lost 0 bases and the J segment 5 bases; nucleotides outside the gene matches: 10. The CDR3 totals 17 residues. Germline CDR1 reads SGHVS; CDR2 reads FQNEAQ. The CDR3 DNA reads TGTGCCAGCAGCTTAGCGTGGAGCACAGGGGTCGATCAGCCCCAGCATTTT. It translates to CASSLAWSTGVDQPQHF. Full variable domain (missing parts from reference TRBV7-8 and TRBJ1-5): GAGVSQSPRYKVAKRGQDVALRCDPISGHVSLFWYQQALGQGPEFLTYFQNEAQLDKSGLPSDRFFAERPEGSVSTLKIQRTQQEDSAVYLCASSLAWSTGVDQPQHFGDGTRLSIL.

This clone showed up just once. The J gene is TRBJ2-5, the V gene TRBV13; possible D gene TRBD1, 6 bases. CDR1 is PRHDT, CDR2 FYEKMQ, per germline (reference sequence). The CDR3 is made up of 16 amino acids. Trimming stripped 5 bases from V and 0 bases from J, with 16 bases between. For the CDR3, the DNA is TGTGCCAGCAGCCTCAACCCCCGGGACAACCAAGAGACCCAGTACTTC. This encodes CASSLNPRDNQETQYF.

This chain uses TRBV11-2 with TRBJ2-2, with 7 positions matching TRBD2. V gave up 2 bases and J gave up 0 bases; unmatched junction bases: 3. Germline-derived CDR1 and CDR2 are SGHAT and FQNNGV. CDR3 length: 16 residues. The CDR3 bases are TGTGCCAGCAGCTTATTCGGGGGGTCGAACACCGGGGAGCTGTTTTTT. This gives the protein CASSLFGGSNTGELFF.

The CDR3 spells CASSSSRGGANQPQHF. Here the CDR3 DNA reads TGTGCCAGCAGCTCTTCCCGGGGAGGGGCGAATCAGCCCCAGCATTTT. This chain joins TRBV11-2 and TRBJ1-5; D is possibly TRBD1 (5 bases). This CDR3 spans 16 amino acids. Trimming left V 4 bases short and J 4 bases short, with 17 bases between. Germline values: CDR1 SGHAT, CDR2 FQNNGV.

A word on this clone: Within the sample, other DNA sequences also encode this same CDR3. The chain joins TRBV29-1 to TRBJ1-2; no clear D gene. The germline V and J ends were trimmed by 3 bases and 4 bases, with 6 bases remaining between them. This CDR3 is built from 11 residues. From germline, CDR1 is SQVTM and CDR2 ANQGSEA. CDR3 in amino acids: CSVDTGYGYTF. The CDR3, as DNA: TGCAGCGTTGATACGGGCTATGGCTACACCTTC.

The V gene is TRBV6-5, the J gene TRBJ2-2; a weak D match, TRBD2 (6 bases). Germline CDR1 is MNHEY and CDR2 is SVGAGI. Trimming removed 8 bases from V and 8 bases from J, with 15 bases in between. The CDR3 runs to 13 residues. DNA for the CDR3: TGTGCCAGCCAAGGGACTCACGCGGGGGAGCTGTTTTTT. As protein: CASQGTHAGELFF.

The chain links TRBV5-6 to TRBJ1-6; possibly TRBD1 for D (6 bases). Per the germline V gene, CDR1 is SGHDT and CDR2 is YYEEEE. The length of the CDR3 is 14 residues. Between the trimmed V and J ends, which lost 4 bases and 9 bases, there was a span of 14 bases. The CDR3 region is CASSLGGEGSPLHF. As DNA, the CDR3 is TGTGCCAGCAGCCTAGGGGGGGAAGGTTCACCCCTCCACTTT.

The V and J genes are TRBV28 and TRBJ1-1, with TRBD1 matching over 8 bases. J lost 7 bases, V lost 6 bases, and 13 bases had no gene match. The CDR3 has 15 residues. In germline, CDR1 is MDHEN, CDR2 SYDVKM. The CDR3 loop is CASRGQAGVGYEAFF. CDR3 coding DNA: TGTGCCAGCAGGGGACAGGCGGGTGTGGGATATGAAGCTTTCTTT.

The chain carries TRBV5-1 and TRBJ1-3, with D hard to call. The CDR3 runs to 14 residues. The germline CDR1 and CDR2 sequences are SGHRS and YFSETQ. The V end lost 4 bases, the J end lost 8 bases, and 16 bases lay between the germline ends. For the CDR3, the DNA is TGCGCCAGCAGCCCCGGCCAGATCGAGGACACCATATATTTT. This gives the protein CASSPGQIEDTIYF.

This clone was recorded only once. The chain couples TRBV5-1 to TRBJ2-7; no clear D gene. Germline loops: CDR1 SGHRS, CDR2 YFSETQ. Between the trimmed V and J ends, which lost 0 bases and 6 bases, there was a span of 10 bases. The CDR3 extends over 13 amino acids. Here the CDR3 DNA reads TGCGCCAGCAGCTTGGAGGCGGTTCCCGAGCAGTACTTC. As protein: CASSLEAVPEQYF. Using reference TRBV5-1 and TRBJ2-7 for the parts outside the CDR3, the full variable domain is KAGVTQTPRYLIKTRGQQVTLSCSPISGHRSVSWYQQTPGQGLQFLFEYFSETQRNKGNFPGRFSGRQFSNSRSEMNVSTLELGDSALYLCASSLEAVPEQYFGPGTRLTVT.

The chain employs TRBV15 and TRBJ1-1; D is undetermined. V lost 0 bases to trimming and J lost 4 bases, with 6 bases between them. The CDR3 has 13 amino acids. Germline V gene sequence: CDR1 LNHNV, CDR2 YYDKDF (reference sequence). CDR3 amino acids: CATSRDRTTEAFF. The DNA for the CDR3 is TGTGCCACCAGCAGAGACAGAACCACTGAAGCTTTCTTT.

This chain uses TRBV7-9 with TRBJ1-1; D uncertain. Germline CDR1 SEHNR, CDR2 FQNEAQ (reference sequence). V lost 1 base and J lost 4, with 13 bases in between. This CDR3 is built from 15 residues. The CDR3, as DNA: TGTGCCAGCAGCTTAGGCGAGGGAGCGGGCACTGAAGCTTTCTTT. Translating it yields CASSLGEGAGTEAFF.

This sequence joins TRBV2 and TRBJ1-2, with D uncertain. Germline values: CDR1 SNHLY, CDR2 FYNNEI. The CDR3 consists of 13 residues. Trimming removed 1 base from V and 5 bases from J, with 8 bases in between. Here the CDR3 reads CASSEEGGYGYTF. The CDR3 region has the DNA TGTGCCAGCAGTGAAGAGGGAGGGTATGGCTACACCTTC.

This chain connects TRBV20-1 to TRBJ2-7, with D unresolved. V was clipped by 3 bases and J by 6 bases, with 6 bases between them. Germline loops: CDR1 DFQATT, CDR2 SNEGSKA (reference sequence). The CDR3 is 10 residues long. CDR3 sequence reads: CSASSPEQYF. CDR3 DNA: TGCAGTGCTAGCTCTCCCGAGCAGTACTTC.

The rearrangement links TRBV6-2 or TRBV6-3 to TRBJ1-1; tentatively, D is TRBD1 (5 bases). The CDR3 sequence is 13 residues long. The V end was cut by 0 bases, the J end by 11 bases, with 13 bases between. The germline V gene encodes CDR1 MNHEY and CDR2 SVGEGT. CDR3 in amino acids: CASSYSGGAWAFF. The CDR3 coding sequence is TGTGCCAGCAGTTACTCGGGAGGGGCCTGGGCTTTCTTT.

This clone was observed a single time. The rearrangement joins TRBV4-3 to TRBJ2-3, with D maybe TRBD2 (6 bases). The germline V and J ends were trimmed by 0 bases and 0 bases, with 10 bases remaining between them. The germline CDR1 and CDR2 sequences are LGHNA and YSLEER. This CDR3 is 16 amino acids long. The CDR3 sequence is CASSQDSGRSTDTQYF. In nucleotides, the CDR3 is TGCGCCAGCAGCCAAGATAGCGGCAGAAGCACAGATACGCAGTATTTT.

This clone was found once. The CDR3 sequence: CASSSRQGVEPQHF. CDR3 nucleotides: TGTGCCAGCAGTTCCCGACAGGGTGTAGAGCCCCAGCATTTT. The V call is TRBV6-5, the J call TRBJ1-5; 7 bases are shared with TRBD1. The V gene end was trimmed by 4 bases and the J gene end by 8 bases; junction bases not matched to a gene: 8. The CDR3 contains 14 residues. Germline assignment: CDR1 MNHEY and CDR2 SVGAGI.

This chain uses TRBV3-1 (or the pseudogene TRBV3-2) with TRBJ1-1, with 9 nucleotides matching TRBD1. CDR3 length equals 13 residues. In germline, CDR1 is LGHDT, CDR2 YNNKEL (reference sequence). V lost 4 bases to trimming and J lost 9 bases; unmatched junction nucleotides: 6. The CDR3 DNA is TGTGCCAGCAGCCCCTCCGGGACAGGGAAAGCTTTCTTT. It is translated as CASSPSGTGKAFF.

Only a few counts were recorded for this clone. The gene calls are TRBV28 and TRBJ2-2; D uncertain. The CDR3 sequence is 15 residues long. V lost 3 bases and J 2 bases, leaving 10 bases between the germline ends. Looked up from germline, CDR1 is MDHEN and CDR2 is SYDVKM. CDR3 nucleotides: TGTGCCAGCAGTTTCGAGACACGAAACACCGGGGAGCTGTTTTTT. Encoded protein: CASSFETRNTGELFF. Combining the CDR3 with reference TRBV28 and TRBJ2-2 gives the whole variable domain DVKVTQSSRYLVKRTGEKVFLECVQDMDHENMFWYRQDPGLGLRLIYFSYDVKMKEKGDIPEGYSVSREKKERFSLILESASTNQTSMYLCASSFETRNTGELFFGEGSRLTVL.

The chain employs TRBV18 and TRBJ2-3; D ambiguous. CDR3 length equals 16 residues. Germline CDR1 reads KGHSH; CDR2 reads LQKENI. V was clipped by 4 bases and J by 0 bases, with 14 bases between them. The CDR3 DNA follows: TGTGCCAGCTCACTCACCTCCCTGACTAGCACAGATACGCAGTATTTT. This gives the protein CASSLTSLTSTDTQYF.

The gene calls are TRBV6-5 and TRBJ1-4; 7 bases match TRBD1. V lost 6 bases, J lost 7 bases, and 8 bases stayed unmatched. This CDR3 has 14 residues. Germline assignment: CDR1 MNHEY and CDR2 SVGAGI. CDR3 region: CASSLTGMGEKLFF. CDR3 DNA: TGTGCCAGCAGCTTGACAGGGATGGGTGAAAAACTGTTTTTT.

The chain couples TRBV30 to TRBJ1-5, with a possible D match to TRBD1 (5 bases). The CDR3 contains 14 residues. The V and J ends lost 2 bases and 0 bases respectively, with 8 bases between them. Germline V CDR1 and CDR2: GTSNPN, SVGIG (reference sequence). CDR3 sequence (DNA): TGTGCCTGGAGTAGGGGATATAGCAATCAGCCCCAGCATTTT. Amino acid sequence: CAWSRGYSNQPQHF. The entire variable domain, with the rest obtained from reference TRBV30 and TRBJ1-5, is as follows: SQTIHQWPATLVQPVGSPLSLECTVEGTSNPNLYWYRQAAGRGLQLLFYSVGIGQISSEVPQNLSASRPQDRQFILSSKKLLLSDSGFYLCAWSRGYSNQPQHFGDGTRLSIL.

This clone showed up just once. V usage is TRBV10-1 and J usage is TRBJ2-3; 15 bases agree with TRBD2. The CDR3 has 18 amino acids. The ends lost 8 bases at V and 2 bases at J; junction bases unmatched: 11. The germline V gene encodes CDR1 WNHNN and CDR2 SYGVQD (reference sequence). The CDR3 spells CASPMGLAGGSHTDTQYF. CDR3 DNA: TGCGCCAGCCCGATGGGACTAGCGGGGGGTTCTCACACAGATACGCAGTATTTT.

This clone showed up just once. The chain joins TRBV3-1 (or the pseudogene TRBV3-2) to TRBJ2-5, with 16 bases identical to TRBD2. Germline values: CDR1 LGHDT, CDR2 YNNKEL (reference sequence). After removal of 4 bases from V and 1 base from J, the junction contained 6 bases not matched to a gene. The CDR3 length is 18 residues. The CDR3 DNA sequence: TGTGCCAGCAGCCGGAAGGGGACTAGCGGGAGGGCCCAAGAGACCCAGTACTTC. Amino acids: CASSRKGTSGRAQETQYF.

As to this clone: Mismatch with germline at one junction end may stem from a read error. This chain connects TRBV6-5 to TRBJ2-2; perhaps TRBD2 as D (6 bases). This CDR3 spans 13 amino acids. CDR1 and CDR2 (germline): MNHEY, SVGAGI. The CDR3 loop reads CASASRETGELFF. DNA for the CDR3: TGTGCCAGCGCCAGCCGGGAGACCGGTGAGCTGTTTTTT.

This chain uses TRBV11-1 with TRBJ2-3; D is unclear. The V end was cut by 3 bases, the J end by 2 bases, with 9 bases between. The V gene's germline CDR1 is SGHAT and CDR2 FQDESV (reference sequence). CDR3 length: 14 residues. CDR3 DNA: TGTGCCAGCAGCTTGAGTCCACTCACAGATACGCAGTATTTT. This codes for CASSLSPLTDTQYF.

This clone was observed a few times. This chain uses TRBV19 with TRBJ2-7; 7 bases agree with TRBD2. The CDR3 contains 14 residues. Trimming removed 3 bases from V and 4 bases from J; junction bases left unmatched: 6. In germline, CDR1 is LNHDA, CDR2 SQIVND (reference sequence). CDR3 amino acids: CASSMNLAVYEQYF. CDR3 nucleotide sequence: TGTGCCAGTAGTATGAACCTAGCGGTGTACGAGCAGTACTTC.

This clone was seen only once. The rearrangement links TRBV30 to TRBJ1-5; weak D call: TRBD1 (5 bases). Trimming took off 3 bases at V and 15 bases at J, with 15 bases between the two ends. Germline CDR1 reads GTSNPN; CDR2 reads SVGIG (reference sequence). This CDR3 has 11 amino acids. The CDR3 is CAWRAGKIMHF. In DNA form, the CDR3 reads TGTGCCTGGAGGGCAGGGAAAATTATGCATTTT.

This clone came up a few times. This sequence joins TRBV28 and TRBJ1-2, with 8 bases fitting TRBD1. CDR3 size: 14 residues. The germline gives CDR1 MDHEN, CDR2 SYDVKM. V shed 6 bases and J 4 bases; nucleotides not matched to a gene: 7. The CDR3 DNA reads TGTGCCAGCAGCTACCGGACAGGGATCTATGGCTACACCTTC. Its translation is CASSYRTGIYGYTF.